The 5 T cell receptor beta chains below were found in one sample sequenced in a study of blood T cell repertoires in COVID-19. The method was immunoSEQ multiplex PCR; TCRdb's version includes in-frame clones alone and lacks a portion of them. The sample consists of fewer than 250,000 clones, around four fifths of them appearing once. Sequencing was performed on peripheral blood. The receptors stem from an older woman with acute or convalescent COVID-19.

The genes are TRBV27 and TRBJ1-1, with D possibly matching TRBD1 (5 bases). V lost 5 bases to trimming and J lost 7 bases, with 17 bases between them. The CDR3 sequence is 14 residues long. Germline V gives CDR1 MNHEY, CDR2 SMNVEV (reference sequence). In nucleotides, the CDR3 is TGTGCCAGCAGTCCCGGGGGAGGGGCCGTTGAAGCTTTCTTT. Translation gives CASSPGGGAVEAFF.

The chain links TRBV30 to TRBJ1-2; D perhaps matches TRBD1 (6 bases). Trimming cost V 2 bases and J 2 bases, with 21 bases left between them. The germline V gene encodes CDR1 GTSNPN and CDR2 SVGIG (reference sequence). This CDR3 comprises 17 residues. The CDR3 DNA reads TGTGCCTGGAGTCATCTGCCAGGGGAGGGGAAGAACTATGGCTACACCTTC. Translation gives CAWSHLPGEGKNYGYTF.

The count of this clone is one. The V call is TRBV28, the J call TRBJ1-2, with TRBD1 identical over 7 bases. The V gene end was trimmed by 6 bases and the J gene end by 4 bases; junction bases not matched to a gene: 11. CDR1 is MDHEN, CDR2 SYDVKM, per germline. The CDR3 is made up of 15 amino acids. The CDR3 is CASSRPRQGIYGYTF. The CDR3 DNA reads TGTGCCAGCAGCCGACCACGACAGGGTATCTATGGCTACACCTTC.

The V gene is TRBV4-3, the J gene TRBJ1-2; D perhaps matches TRBD1 (5 bases). Per germline, CDR1 LGHNA and CDR2 YSLEER. The CDR3 has 15 amino acids. V lost 1 base, J lost 3 bases, and 12 bases lay in between. The CDR3 nucleotides read TGCGCCAGCAGCCAAGTGGGGGGTGCCGACTATGGCTACACCTTC. Translated: CASSQVGGADYGYTF.

The V and J genes are TRBV10-3 and TRBJ1-1; D remains unclear. The ends were cut back, 11 bases at V and 0 bases at J, with 13 bases in the middle. Germline V gene sequence: CDR1 ENHRY, CDR2 SYGVKD. This CDR3 is built from 13 residues. The CDR3 DNA reads TGTGCCGTAGCAAGGGAGATGAACACTGAAGCTTTCTTT. Protein: CAVAREMNTEAFF.